These T cell receptor beta chains were read from a single sample in a study of T cells in Graves' hyperthyroidism and ophthalmopathy. TCRdb used MiXCR to reprocess the multiplex PCR reads, holding one entry per CDR3 protein. The sample carries under 700,000 distinct CDR3 sequences, roughly 50% recorded once. The specimen sequenced was peripheral blood or thyroid tissue (not recorded which). The receptors come from a woman between 18 and 29 years old with Graves' hyperthyroidism. Each CDR3 is given with its conserved first and last residue.

v_call	cdr3_aa
TRBV2	CASRDSFVSPLHF
TRBV12-3/TRBV12-4	CASSFRRNEQYF
TRBV6-1	CASLAGTGELFF
TRBV9	CASSYSGTVGGYTF
TRBV7-7	CASSQDQAMNAEQYF
TRBV5-1	CASSEAPGNTEAFF
TRBV5-1	CASTGRNTGELFF
TRBV7-2	CASSHLVGGSYEQYF
TRBV2	CASRPQGATDTQYF
TRBV6-6	CASSGRNNQPQHF
TRBV6-6	CASSYSSRGNEQYF
TRBV2	CASSDRNDYGYTF
TRBV2	CASSSRVGLHGYTF
TRBV7-3	CASSQARTYEQYF
TRBV29-1	CSGTSQGAEAFF
TRBV7-9	CASSHIGDKTQYF
TRBV7-6	CASSSRDGHDSNQPQHF
TRBV14	CASSQASERPQHF
TRBV7-9	CASSQDPAKEAFF
TRBV7-9	CASSPRVVDAGYGYTF
TRBV24-1	CASSDRGAFYSPLHF
TRBV7-2	CASTYHEGANQPQYF
TRBV7-9	CASRYGHYDYGYTF
TRBV7-9	CASSQAWGSPLHF
TRBV24-1	CATRDGGVADQPQHF
TRBV10-1	CASSGSRDTTYEQYF
TRBV5-1	CASSPQPGGYGYTF
TRBV9	CASSVGQVNSPLHF
TRBV6-2/TRBV6-3	CASSYPQGRYEQYF
TRBV20-1	CSATPRSGQETQYF
TRBV24-1	CATSDGDRAYTEAFF
TRBV24-1	CATSEGYGANVLTF
TRBV7-6	CASSYSNLASSYEQYF
TRBV2	CASSQRGETASYEQYF
TRBV24-1	CATSDSQGTSGRREETQYF
TRBV2	CASSEETLYQETQYF
TRBV7-9	CASSLGGWSETQYF
TRBV2	CASREVVSNTEAFF
TRBV11-1	CASSPWAGGNVLTF
TRBV7-6	CASSMGQMNTEAFF
TRBV19	CASLDRGRTEAFF
TRBV24-1	CATSDPSGRAYEQYF